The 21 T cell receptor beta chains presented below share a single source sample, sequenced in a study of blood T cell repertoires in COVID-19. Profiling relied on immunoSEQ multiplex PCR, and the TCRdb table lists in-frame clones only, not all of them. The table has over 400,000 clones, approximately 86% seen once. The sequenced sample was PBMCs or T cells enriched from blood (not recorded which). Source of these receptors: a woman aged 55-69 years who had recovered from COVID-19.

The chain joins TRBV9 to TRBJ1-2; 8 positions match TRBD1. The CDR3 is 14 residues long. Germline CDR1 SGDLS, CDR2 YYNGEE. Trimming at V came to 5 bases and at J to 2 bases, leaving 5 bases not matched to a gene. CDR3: CASSVTGENYGYTF. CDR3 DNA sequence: TGTGCCAGCAGTGTGACAGGGGAAAACTATGGCTACACCTTC.

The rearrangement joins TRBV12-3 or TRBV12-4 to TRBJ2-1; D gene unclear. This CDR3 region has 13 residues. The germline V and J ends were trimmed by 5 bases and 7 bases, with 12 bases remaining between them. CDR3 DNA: TGTGCCAGCAGTCCGAGCACCGGGAATGAGCAGTTCTTC. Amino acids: CASSPSTGNEQFF.

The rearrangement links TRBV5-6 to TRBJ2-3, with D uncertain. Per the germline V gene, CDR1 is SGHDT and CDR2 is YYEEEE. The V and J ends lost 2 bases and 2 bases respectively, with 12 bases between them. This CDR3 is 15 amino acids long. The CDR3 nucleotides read TGTGCCAGCAGCTTCCGAACTCCTGTCACAGATACGCAGTATTTT. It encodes CASSFRTPVTDTQYF.

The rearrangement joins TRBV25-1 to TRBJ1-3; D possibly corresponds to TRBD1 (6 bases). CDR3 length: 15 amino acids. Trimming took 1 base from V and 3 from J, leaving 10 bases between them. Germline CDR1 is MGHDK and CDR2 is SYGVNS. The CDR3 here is CASSESGANGNTIYF. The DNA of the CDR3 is TGTGCCAGCAGTGAATCAGGGGCGAATGGAAACACCATATATTTT. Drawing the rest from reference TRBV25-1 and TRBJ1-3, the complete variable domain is EADIYQTPRYLVIGTGKKITLECSQTMGHDKMYWYQQDPGMELHLIHYSYGVNSTEKGDLSSESTVSRIRTEHFPLTLESARPSHTSQYLCASSESGANGNTIYFGEGSWLTVV.

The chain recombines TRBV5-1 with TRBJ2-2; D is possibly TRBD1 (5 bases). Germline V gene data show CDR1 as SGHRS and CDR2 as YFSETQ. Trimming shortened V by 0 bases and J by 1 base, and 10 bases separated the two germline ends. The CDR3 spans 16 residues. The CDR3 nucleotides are TGCGCCAGCAGCTTGGACCGCAGGGTGAACACCGGGGAGCTGTTTTTT. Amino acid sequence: CASSLDRRVNTGELFF.

The CDR3 bases are TGTGCCAGCAGCCGGGGCGGGGGAACCACAGATACGCAGTATTTT. Encoded protein: CASSRGGGTTDTQYF. The chain is built from TRBV5-4 and TRBJ2-3; TRBD2 agrees at 7 bases. CDR3 length equals 15 residues. The trim removed 4 bases at V and 2 bases at J, leaving 7 bases unmatched. From germline, CDR1 is SGHNT and CDR2 YYREEE (reference sequence).

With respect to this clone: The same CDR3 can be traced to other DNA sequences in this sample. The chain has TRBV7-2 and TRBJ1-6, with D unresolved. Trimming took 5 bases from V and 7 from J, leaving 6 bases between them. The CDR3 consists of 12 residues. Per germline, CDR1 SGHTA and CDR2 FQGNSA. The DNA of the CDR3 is TGTGCCAGCAGCCTACAGAATTCACCCCTCCACTTT. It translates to CASSLQNSPLHF.

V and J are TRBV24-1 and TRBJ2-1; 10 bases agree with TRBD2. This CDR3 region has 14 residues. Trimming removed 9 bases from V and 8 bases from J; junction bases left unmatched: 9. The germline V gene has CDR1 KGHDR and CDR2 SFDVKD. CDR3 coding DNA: TGTGCCACCCAGGGGAGCGGGGGGGCCCATGAGCAGTTCTTC. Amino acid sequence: CATQGSGGAHEQFF.

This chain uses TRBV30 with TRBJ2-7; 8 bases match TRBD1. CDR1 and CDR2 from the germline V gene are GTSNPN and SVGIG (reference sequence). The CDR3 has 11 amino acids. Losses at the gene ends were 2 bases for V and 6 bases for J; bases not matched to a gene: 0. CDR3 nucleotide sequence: TGTGCCTGGAGTCAGGGGGCCGAGCAGTACTTC. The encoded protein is CAWSQGAEQYF. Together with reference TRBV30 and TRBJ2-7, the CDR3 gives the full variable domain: SQTIHQWPATLVQPVGSPLSLECTVEGTSNPNLYWYRQAAGRGLQLLFYSVGIGQISSEVPQNLSASRPQDRQFILSSKKLLLSDSGFYLCAWSQGAEQYFGPGTRLTVT.

CDR3 residues: CPPSPGGGLGGNTIYF. CDR3 DNA: TGCCCCCCCAGCCCGGGGGGGGGCCTTGGTGGAAACACCATATATTTT. V is TRBV4-1 and J is TRBJ1-3, with D possibly TRBD1 on 6 matching bases. Germline loops: CDR1 MGHRA, CDR2 YSYEKL. CDR3 length equals 16 residues.

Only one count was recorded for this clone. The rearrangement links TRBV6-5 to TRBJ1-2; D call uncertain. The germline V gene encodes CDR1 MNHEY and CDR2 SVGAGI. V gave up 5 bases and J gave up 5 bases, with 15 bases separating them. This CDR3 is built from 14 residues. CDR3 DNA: TGTGCCAGCAGTCGACTTCCGAGGGCGTATGGCTACACCTTC. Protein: CASSRLPRAYGYTF.

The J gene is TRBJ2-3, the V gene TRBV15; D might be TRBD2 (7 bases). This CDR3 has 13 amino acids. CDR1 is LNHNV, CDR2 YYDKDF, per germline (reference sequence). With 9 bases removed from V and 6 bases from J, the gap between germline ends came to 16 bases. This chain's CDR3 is CATEGGGQDTQYF. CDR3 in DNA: TGTGCCACGGAAGGGGGGGGCCAGGATACGCAGTATTTT.

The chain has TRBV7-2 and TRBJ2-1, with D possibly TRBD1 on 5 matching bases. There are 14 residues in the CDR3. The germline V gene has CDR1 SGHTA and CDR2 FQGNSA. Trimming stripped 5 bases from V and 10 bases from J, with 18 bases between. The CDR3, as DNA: TGTGCCAGCAGCCTTAGGGGTAGTTTCTTGGAGCAGTTCTTC. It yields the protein CASSLRGSFLEQFF.

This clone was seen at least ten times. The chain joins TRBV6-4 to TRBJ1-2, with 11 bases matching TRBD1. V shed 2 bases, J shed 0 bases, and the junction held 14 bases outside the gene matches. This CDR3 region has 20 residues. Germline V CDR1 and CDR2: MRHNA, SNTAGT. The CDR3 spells CASSDRTGGGGRGSNYGYTF. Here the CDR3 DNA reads TGTGCCAGCAGTGACCGGACAGGGGGCGGTGGACGGGGATCTAACTATGGCTACACCTTC.

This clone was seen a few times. In DNA form, the CDR3 reads TGTGCCAGCTCCCCACAGGGGCCTGGGGCCAACGTCCTGACTTTC. It specifies CASSPQGPGANVLTF. The chain has TRBV2 and TRBJ2-6, with 7 bases identical to TRBD1. The germline CDR1 and CDR2 sequences are SNHLY and FYNNEI. This CDR3 has 15 amino acids. V was pared by 8 bases and J by 2 bases, with 6 bases of the junction left unmatched.

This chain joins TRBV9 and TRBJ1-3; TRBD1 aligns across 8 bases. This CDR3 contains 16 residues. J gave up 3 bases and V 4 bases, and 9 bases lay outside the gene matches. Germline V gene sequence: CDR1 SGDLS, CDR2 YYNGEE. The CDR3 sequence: CASSPRQGKGGNTIYF. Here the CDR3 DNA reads TGTGCCAGCAGCCCCAGACAGGGGAAGGGTGGAAACACCATATATTTT.

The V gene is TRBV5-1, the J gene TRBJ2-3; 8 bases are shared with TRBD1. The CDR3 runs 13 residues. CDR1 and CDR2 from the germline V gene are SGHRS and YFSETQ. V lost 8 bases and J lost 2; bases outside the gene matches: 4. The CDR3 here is CASGQGPTDTQYF. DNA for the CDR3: TGCGCCAGTGGACAGGGCCCCACAGATACGCAGTATTTT.

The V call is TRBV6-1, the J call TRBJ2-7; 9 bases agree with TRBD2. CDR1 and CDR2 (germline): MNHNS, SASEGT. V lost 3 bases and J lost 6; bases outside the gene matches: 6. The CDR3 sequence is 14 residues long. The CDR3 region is CASSEIAGVGEQYV. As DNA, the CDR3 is TGTGCCAGCAGTGAGATAGCGGGGGTAGGCGAGCAGTACGTC.

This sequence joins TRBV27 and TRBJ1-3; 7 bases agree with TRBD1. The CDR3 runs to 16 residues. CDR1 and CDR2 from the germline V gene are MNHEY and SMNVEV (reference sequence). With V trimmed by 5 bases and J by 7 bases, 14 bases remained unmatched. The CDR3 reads CASSTLKGGRGNTIYF. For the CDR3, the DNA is TGTGCCAGCAGTACCCTTAAAGGGGGCCGGGGCAACACCATATATTTT.

The CDR3 protein is CASSPGGPSNTEAFF. The CDR3 DNA reads TGTGCCAGTAGTCCCGGCGGGCCAAGCAACACTGAAGCTTTCTTT. J is TRBJ1-1 and V is TRBV19, with no clear D. Trimming left V 5 bases short and J 2 bases short, with 15 bases between. This CDR3 comprises 15 residues. Looked up from germline, CDR1 is LNHDA and CDR2 is SQIVND (reference sequence). Full variable domain (outside the CDR3, taken from reference TRBV19 and TRBJ1-1): DGGITQSPKYLFRKEGQNVTLSCEQNLNHDAMYWYRQDPGQGLRLIYYSQIVNDFQKGDIAEGYSVSREKKESFPLTVTSAQKNPTAFYLCASSPGGPSNTEAFFGQGTRLTVV.

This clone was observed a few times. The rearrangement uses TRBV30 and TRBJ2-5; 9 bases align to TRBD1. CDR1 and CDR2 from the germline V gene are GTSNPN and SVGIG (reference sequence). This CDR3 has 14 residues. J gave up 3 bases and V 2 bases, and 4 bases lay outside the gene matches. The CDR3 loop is CAWSSDRGEETQYF. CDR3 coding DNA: TGTGCCTGGAGTTCGGACAGGGGTGAAGAGACCCAGTACTTC.